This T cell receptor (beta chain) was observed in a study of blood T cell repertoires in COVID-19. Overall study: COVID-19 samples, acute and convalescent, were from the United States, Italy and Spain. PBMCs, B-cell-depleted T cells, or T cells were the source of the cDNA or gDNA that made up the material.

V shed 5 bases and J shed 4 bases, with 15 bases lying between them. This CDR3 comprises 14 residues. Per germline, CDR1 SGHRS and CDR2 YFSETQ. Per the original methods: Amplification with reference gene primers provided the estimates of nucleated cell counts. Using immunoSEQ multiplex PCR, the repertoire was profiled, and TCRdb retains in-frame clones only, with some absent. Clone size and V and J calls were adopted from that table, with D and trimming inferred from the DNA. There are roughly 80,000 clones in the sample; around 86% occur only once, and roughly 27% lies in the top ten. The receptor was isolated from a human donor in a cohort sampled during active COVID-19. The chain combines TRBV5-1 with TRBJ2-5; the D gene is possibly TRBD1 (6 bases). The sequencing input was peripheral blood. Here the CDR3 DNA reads TGCGCCAGCAGTCCCCGGGCGGACAGAGAGACCCAGTACTTC. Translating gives CASSPRADRETQYF.